These 3 T cell receptor beta chains came from one sample sequenced in a study of identical twins. TCRdb re-called the 5' RACE reads through MiXCR, storing one row per CDR3 protein. The data show approximately 210,000 distinct CDR3 sequences, under 8.5% seen once. The sample was also linked to a second study, of T cells expressing NK-cell markers.

Material: CD8+ T cells sorted from blood. The receptors come from a woman aged 18-29 years in good health.

V is TRBV19 and J is TRBJ1-6; 9 nucleotides agree with TRBD1. V shed 6 bases, J shed 10 bases, and the junction held 7 bases outside the gene matches. Germline assignment: CDR1 LNHDA and CDR2 SQIVND (reference sequence). The CDR3 totals 14 residues. The CDR3 DNA reads TGTGCCAGTAGGTTGACAGGGGGTGGATCACCCCTCCACTTT. Amino acid sequence: CASRLTGGGSPLHF.

J is TRBJ2-7 and V is TRBV12-3 or TRBV12-4; D is undetermined. The CDR3 is made up of 13 amino acids. The germline V and J ends were trimmed by 3 bases and 5 bases, with 11 bases remaining between them. CDR3 DNA: TGTGCCAGCAGTTTGGGTGTACCGAACGAGCAGTACTTC. Encoded protein: CASSLGVPNEQYF.

This clonotype was picked up a small number of times. This rearrangement joins TRBV7-8 to TRBJ2-7, with D possibly being TRBD2 (5 bases). CDR1 is SGHVS, CDR2 FQNEAQ, per germline. This CDR3 is 12 amino acids long. Trimming pared 1 base from V and 5 bases from J, leaving 6 bases between. CDR3 sequence: CASSLDSDEQYF. DNA for the CDR3: TGTGCCAGCAGCTTAGATAGCGACGAGCAGTACTTC.